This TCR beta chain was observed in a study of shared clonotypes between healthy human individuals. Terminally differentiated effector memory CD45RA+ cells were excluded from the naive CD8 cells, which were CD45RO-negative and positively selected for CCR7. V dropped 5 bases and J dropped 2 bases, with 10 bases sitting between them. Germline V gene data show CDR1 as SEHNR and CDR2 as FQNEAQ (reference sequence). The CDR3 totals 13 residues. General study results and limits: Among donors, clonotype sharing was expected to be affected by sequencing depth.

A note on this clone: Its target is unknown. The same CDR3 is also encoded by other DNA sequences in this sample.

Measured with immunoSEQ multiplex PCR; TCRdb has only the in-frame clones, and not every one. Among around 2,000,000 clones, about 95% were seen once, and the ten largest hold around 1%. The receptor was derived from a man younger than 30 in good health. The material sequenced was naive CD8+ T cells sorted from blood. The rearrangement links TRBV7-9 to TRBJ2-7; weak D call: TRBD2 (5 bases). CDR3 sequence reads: CASSLAGTYEQYF. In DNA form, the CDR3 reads TGTGCCAGCAGCCTGGCCGGGACCTACGAGCAGTACTTC.